The 27 T cell receptor beta chains in this list originate from one sample, sequenced in a study of cytomegalovirus exposure and HLA in healthy donors. The primer mix had 60 Vbeta and 13 Jbeta primers. TCRdb's table, derived via immunoSEQ multiplex PCR, lists solely in-frame clones and lacks some. The sample has approximately 150,000 clones, more than 60% seen once; the top ten hold around 11%. The sequencing input was PBMCs. The receptor set was obtained from a man younger than 35 in good health and CMV-seropositive.

This rearrangement joins TRBV18 to TRBJ2-1; the match to TRBD2 covers 11 bases. CDR3 length equals 17 residues. Germline assignment: CDR1 KGHSH and CDR2 LQKENI. V trimming: 2 bases; J trimming: 8 bases; junction bases outside the gene matches: 11. The chain's CDR3 is CASSPSTGTSGSYEQFF. CDR3 nucleotides: TGTGCCAGCTCACCATCTACCGGGACTAGCGGTTCATATGAGCAGTTCTTC.

This rearrangement joins TRBV4-2 to TRBJ2-1; D is undetermined. The CDR3 consists of 12 residues. V shed 6 bases and J shed 7 bases, with 10 bases lying between them. The germline gives CDR1 LGHNA, CDR2 YNFKEQ. In nucleotides, the CDR3 is TGTGCCAGCAGATCTATACTGAATGAGCAGTTCTTC. It encodes CASRSILNEQFF.

With respect to this clone: This specimen includes other DNA sequences encoding the same CDR3. The V and J genes are TRBV15 and TRBJ1-5; TRBD1 might be the D (5 bases). V dropped 4 bases and J dropped 6 bases, with 19 bases sitting between them. Germline CDR1 LNHNV, CDR2 YYDKDF (reference sequence). This CDR3 comprises 16 residues. The CDR3 is CATSNAGQGFTQPQHF. CDR3 DNA: TGTGCCACCAGCAACGCCGGGCAGGGATTCACTCAGCCCCAGCATTTT.

The genes are TRBV27 and TRBJ2-7; 11 positions match TRBD2. CDR3 size: 19 residues. Germline V CDR1 and CDR2: MNHEY, SMNVEV (reference sequence). V lost 3 bases and J lost 3; bases outside the gene matches: 16. CDR3 nucleotides: TGTGCCAGCAGTTTCAGGTTACTAGCGGGAGAGAACTATGGCTACGAGCAGTACTTC. It translates to CASSFRLLAGENYGYEQYF.

This clone was seen only once. The CDR3 DNA reads as TGCGCCAGCAGCCCGAGCGGGAGAGGGCGCAATGAGCAGTTCTTC. Residues: CASSPSGRGRNEQFF. The chain links TRBV4-1 to TRBJ2-1; 8 nucleotides align to TRBD2. After removal of 4 bases from V and 6 bases from J, the junction contained 8 bases not matched to a gene. Germline V CDR1 and CDR2: MGHRA, YSYEKL. The CDR3 has 15 residues.

The rearrangement uses TRBV19 and TRBJ1-2, with D possibly being TRBD1 (5 bases). V was trimmed by 9 bases and J by 4 bases, leaving 15 bases between them. The CDR3 spans 13 residues. Germline V gene data show CDR1 as LNHDA and CDR2 as SQIVND (reference sequence). CDR3 residues: CASQYGGSYGYTF. In DNA, the CDR3 is TGTGCCAGCCAATACGGGGGATCCTATGGCTACACCTTC. Full variable domain (outside the CDR3, taken from reference TRBV19 and TRBJ1-2): DGGITQSPKYLFRKEGQNVTLSCEQNLNHDAMYWYRQDPGQGLRLIYYSQIVNDFQKGDIAEGYSVSREKKESFPLTVTSAQKNPTAFYLCASQYGGSYGYTFGSGTRLTVV.

This chain links TRBV27 with TRBJ2-7, with TRBD2 as a possible D gene (6 bases). Per the germline V gene, CDR1 is MNHEY and CDR2 is SMNVEV (reference sequence). The CDR3 has 14 amino acids. V lost 0 bases and J lost 5, with 11 bases in between. CDR3 nucleotides: TGTGCCAGCAGTTTATCTAGCGGAGGGGACGAGCAGTACTTC. This sequence encodes CASSLSSGGDEQYF.

The chain couples TRBV5-1 to TRBJ2-5; 9 nucleotides line up with TRBD2. V shed 0 bases, J shed 1 base, and the junction held 4 bases outside the gene matches. Germline V gives CDR1 SGHRS, CDR2 YFSETQ. This CDR3 spans 16 amino acids. The CDR3 DNA is TGCGCCAGCAGCTTGGGCGGTAGCGGGGGCCAAGAGACCCAGTACTTC. This gives the protein CASSLGGSGGQETQYF.

The chain has TRBV11-3 and TRBJ2-1; a weak D match, TRBD2 (5 bases). This CDR3 region has 16 residues. V lost 5 bases and J 5 bases, leaving 19 bases between the germline ends. Germline V lookup: CDR1 SGHNT, CDR2 YENEEA. CDR3 region: CASSHPLGPGNNEQFF. In DNA, the CDR3 is TGTGCCAGCAGCCATCCACTAGGGCCAGGTAACAATGAGCAGTTCTTC. The entire variable domain, with the rest obtained from reference TRBV11-3 and TRBJ2-1, is as follows: EAGVVQSPRYKIIEKKQPVAFWCNPISGHNTLYWYLQNLGQGPELLIRYENEEAVDDSQLPKDRFSAERLKGVDSTLKIQPAELGDSAVYLCASSHPLGPGNNEQFFGPGTRLTVL.

This clone was recorded once. This chain connects TRBV7-2 to TRBJ2-3; maybe TRBD1 (5 bases). This CDR3 is built from 15 residues. V gave up 5 bases and J gave up 2 bases, with 14 bases separating them. Looked up from germline, CDR1 is SGHTA and CDR2 is FQGNSA. The CDR3 loop is CASSTRVGPTDTQYF. CDR3 sequence (DNA): TGTGCCAGCAGCACCCGGGTGGGGCCCACAGATACGCAGTATTTT.

A few counts support this clone. The CDR3 spells CAWSVGLGNTDTQYF. The CDR3 DNA sequence: TGTGCCTGGAGTGTAGGACTGGGAAACACAGATACGCAGTATTTT. The genes are TRBV30 and TRBJ2-3; TRBD2 might be the D (5 bases). The germline V and J ends were trimmed by 0 bases and 2 bases, with 12 bases remaining between them. The germline V gene has CDR1 GTSNPN and CDR2 SVGIG (reference sequence). The length of the CDR3 is 15 residues.

The chain couples TRBV1 to TRBJ1-5. TRBV1 is labeled a pseudogene. The CDR3 runs to 16 residues. Written as DNA, the CDR3 is TGCACCAGCAGCCATAACCAACGGGGAGGGGCATCGGCCCAGCATTTT. Its translation is CTSSHNQRGGASAQHF.

This chain joins TRBV23-1 and TRBJ2-7; TRBD2 might be the D (6 bases). TRBV23-1 falls under the ORF class, with uncertain function. Deletions cut 3 bases from V and 4 bases from J, with 13 bases between. The CDR3 is 14 amino acids. In nucleotides, the CDR3 is TGCGCCAGCAGTCATCCGGGGGTTAGATACGAGCAGTACTTC. Amino acids: CASSHPGVRYEQYF.

The V gene is TRBV9, the J gene TRBJ2-2; D is unclear. CDR1 and CDR2 from the germline V gene are SGDLS and YYNGEE. CDR3 length equals 14 residues. V was trimmed by 4 bases and J by 2 bases, leaving 9 bases between them. The CDR3 region is CASSPQANTGELFF. CDR3 DNA: TGTGCCAGCAGCCCTCAGGCAAACACCGGGGAGCTGTTTTTT. The whole variable domain, remainder taken from reference TRBV9 and TRBJ2-2, is DSGVTQTPKHLITATGQRVTLRCSPRSGDLSVYWYQQSLDQGLQFLIQYYNGEERAKGNILERFSAQQFPDLHSELNLSSLELGDSALYFCASSPQANTGELFFGEGSRLTVL.

The V and J genes are TRBV27 and TRBJ1-5; a weak D match, TRBD1 (6 bases). Trimming pared 5 bases from V and 11 bases from J, leaving 16 bases between. This CDR3 contains 13 residues. From germline, CDR1 is MNHEY and CDR2 SMNVEV (reference sequence). CDR3 bases: TGTGCCAGCAGTACAACAGGGAAAGGAGCCCAGCATTTT. This translates into CASSTTGKGAQHF.

The sample holds one count of this clone. The chain uses TRBV4-1 and TRBJ1-2; 8 bases map to TRBD1. The V gene end was trimmed by 4 bases and the J gene end by 4 bases; junction bases not matched to a gene: 11. The CDR3 extends over 16 amino acids. The germline CDR1 and CDR2 sequences are MGHRA and YSYEKL. DNA for the CDR3: TGCGCCAGCAGCCCTGGGGGCAGGGGGCAGGTCTATGGCTACACCTTC. This sequence encodes CASSPGGRGQVYGYTF.

Concerning this clone itself: Possible read error: a much larger clone is one base away. The V and J genes are TRBV4-2 and TRBJ2-7, with 13 bases identical to TRBD2. CDR1 is LGHNA, CDR2 YNFKEQ, per germline. The CDR3 runs to 18 residues. The V and J ends lost 4 bases and 2 bases, in that order; junction bases with no gene match: 11. The CDR3 coding sequence is TGTGCCAGCAGCCCGGGACTAGCGGGAAAAGGAGCCCCCTACGAGCAGTACTTC. It encodes CASSPGLAGKGAPYEQYF.

The chain recombines TRBV2 with TRBJ1-1; D perhaps matches TRBD1 (5 bases). Trimming left V 6 bases short and J 4 bases short, with 12 bases between. This CDR3 region has 13 residues. Germline loops: CDR1 SNHLY, CDR2 FYNNEI. The CDR3 coding sequence is TGTGCCAGCAGCCTCACAGGAGTCACTGAAGCTTTCTTT. Encoded protein: CASSLTGVTEAFF.

This chain connects TRBV18 to TRBJ2-6; 9 bases fit TRBD1. Germline loops: CDR1 KGHSH, CDR2 LQKENI. The CDR3 has 19 amino acids. Trimming took 0 bases from V and 1 from J; bases not matched to a gene: 7. The CDR3 region is CASSPPDRGLSSGANVLTF. CDR3 in DNA: TGTGCCAGCTCACCACCGGACAGGGGTTTGTCTTCTGGGGCCAACGTCCTGACTTTC.

The J gene is TRBJ2-1, the V gene TRBV25-1, with 13 positions matching TRBD2. Germline CDR1 MGHDK, CDR2 SYGVNS. V lost 3 bases and J lost 7; bases outside the gene matches: 12. The CDR3 contains 18 residues. The CDR3 here is CASSDPTQTSGRMNEQFF. The CDR3 DNA reads as TGTGCCAGCAGTGACCCAACCCAGACTAGCGGGAGGATGAATGAGCAGTTCTTC. The full variable domain, rest sourced from reference TRBV25-1 and TRBJ2-1, is EADIYQTPRYLVIGTGKKITLECSQTMGHDKMYWYQQDPGMELHLIHYSYGVNSTEKGDLSSESTVSRIRTEHFPLTLESARPSHTSQYLCASSDPTQTSGRMNEQFFGPGTRLTVL.

The V and J genes are TRBV28 and TRBJ2-1; 9 bases are a match to TRBD1. CDR1 is MDHEN and CDR2 is SYDVKM in the germline V gene. J gave up 9 bases and V 6 bases, and 12 bases lay outside the gene matches. CDR3 length: 15 residues. The CDR3 protein is CASSRDRDSLGEQFF. As DNA, the CDR3 is TGTGCCAGCAGCAGGGACAGGGATTCCCTCGGTGAGCAGTTCTTC. Full variable domain (outside the CDR3, taken from reference TRBV28 and TRBJ2-1): DVKVTQSSRYLVKRTGEKVFLECVQDMDHENMFWYRQDPGLGLRLIYFSYDVKMKEKGDIPEGYSVSREKKERFSLILESASTNQTSMYLCASSRDRDSLGEQFFGPGTRLTVL.

This clone was counted between two and nine times. The V and J genes are TRBV5-5 and TRBJ1-3; the D gene is possibly TRBD1 (6 bases). CDR3 length: 16 amino acids. Trimming shortened V by 0 bases and J by 4 bases, and 14 bases separated the two germline ends. Germline CDR1 SGHKS, CDR2 YYEKEE (reference sequence). The CDR3: CASSLAGGLGGNTIYF. CDR3 sequence (DNA): TGTGCCAGCAGCTTGGCCGGGGGGCTCGGCGGAAACACCATATATTTT.

The chain uses TRBV14 and TRBJ2-1; D is possibly TRBD1 (6 bases). Germline values: CDR1 SGHDN, CDR2 FVKESK. The germline V and J ends were trimmed by 5 bases and 9 bases, with 8 bases remaining between them. CDR3 length equals 11 residues. In DNA form, the CDR3 reads TGTGCCAGCAGCGCCAGGGGTGAGCAGTTCTTC. It translates to CASSARGEQFF.

The rearrangement uses TRBV29-1 and TRBJ2-3; TRBD2 aligns across 12 bases. Looked up from germline, CDR1 is SQVTM and CDR2 is ANQGSEA. After removal of 5 bases from V and 6 bases from J, the junction contained 9 bases not matched to a gene. The CDR3 consists of 15 residues. CDR3 DNA sequence: TGCAGCGTTCACCCTAGCGGGAGGGCCTGGGATACGCAGTATTTT. Protein: CSVHPSGRAWDTQYF.

The chain carries TRBV19 and TRBJ2-3; 12 positions match TRBD2. Germline V gene lookup returns CDR1 LNHDA and CDR2 SQIVND (reference sequence). This CDR3 comprises 14 residues. The V gene end was trimmed by 6 bases and the J gene end by 3 bases; junction bases not matched to a gene: 1. The CDR3 bases are TGTGCCAGTAGGACTAGCGGGAGAACAGATACGCAGTATTTT. It specifies CASRTSGRTDTQYF.

This chain links TRBV27 with TRBJ1-5; a weak D match, TRBD1 (5 bases). Germline CDR1 MNHEY, CDR2 SMNVEV (reference sequence). Trimming took off 4 bases at V and 5 bases at J, with 9 bases between the two ends. The CDR3 spans 13 residues. The CDR3 sequence: CASSWIRDQPQHF. Written as DNA, the CDR3 is TGTGCCAGCAGTTGGATCAGGGATCAGCCCCAGCATTTT.

In DNA form, the CDR3 reads TGTGCCAGCAGCATCACAGGGAGGGCGGGTGAAAAACTGTTTTTT. This sequence encodes CASSITGRAGEKLFF. The chain links TRBV5-6 to TRBJ1-4; D is possibly TRBD1 (6 bases). Germline assignment: CDR1 SGHDT and CDR2 YYEEEE. V gave up 4 bases and J gave up 7 bases, with 17 bases separating them. The length of the CDR3 is 15 residues.